Listed here is a single T cell receptor (beta chain). One end of the junction fails to match germline, which may point to a read error. The sample originates from a study of T cells after yellow fever vaccination. TCRdb fed the 5' RACE reads into MiXCR, producing one record per CDR3 protein. The sample contains approximately 160,000 distinct CDR3 sequences, roughly a tenth of which appear only once. The germline gives CDR1 MNHEY, CDR2 SVGEGT. This CDR3 spans 11 amino acids. This chain links TRBV6-2 or TRBV6-3 with TRBJ1-5; TRBD1 might be the D (6 bases). The source of this sequence is a man younger than 35 who received the YFV17D yellow fever vaccine. This specimen consisted of CD8+ T cells sorted from PBMCs, obtained 45 days after the yellow fever booster vaccination. CDR3 nucleotide sequence: TGTGCCACCGACGGCGGGGACACAGCATCGTTT. Encoded protein: CATDGGDTASF.